This note documents a single T cell receptor beta chain sequence. Its antigen is unknown. Qualities for individual bases were not recorded, and no much larger clone is one base off. The CDR3 runs 16 residues from the cysteine to the phenylalanine. Only the CDR3 DNA stays, 48 bases, in frame from base 1. CDR1 and CDR2, per the germline V gene (reference sequence), are LNHDA and SQIVND. V lost 6 bases and J lost 7 bases; the stretch between them is 22 bases long. The record originates from a study of radiation and T cells in renal cell carcinoma (dated by TCRdb to 2018 to 2020). Regarding the complete study: The samples were obtained from a clinical trial, where primary renal cell carcinomas were treated with 15 Gy stereotactic body radiation therapy and then removed by nephrectomy 4 weeks afterward. In total, some 50 samples underwent TCR beta sequencing: 25 or so tumors plus 27 peripheral blood samples. A total of about 4 million unique CDR3 nucleotide sequences, encoding 2.5 million to 3 million unique CDR3 amino acid sequences, were found across all 55 or so samples. Broad study findings and their caveats: The single-armed trial design could not address effects of radiation dose or scheduling on the TCR repertoire. In blood, the top tumor clonotypes increased from baseline to 2 weeks after radiation and then shrank by 4 weeks, which suggests a temporary expansion of tumor-resident clones. Blood repertoire dynamics were not followed beyond 4 weeks after treatment. Because no pretreatment tumor biopsies were available, whether clonotypes were present in the tumor at baseline could not be determined.

TCR beta libraries were generated from genomic DNA with the immunoSEQ kit, following the manufacturer's recommendations. Library preparation used a first multiplex PCR with proprietary primers, then a second PCR adding unique barcodes, with bead cleanups after each round. Each sample batch included a kit-provided positive control reaction and a negative control reaction. The final libraries were assessed on an Agilent 4200 TapeStation D1000 ScreenTape, pooled by volume, and quantified by qPCR. An Illumina NextSeq500 fitted with a MidOutput 150-cycle cartridge performed the sequencing, running 156 Read1 cycles and 15 Index1 cycles with the kit's custom primers. The pooled library was loaded at 1.0 pM with an approximately 22% PhiX control spike-in. As for the authors' bioinformatics: Vendor-processed data were analyzed in R, and a clonotype was defined as all T cells sharing the same CDR3 nucleotide sequence. In the clone abundance analyses, frequencies in each sample were normalized to that sample's 10,000 most abundant clones. Public T cell clones, which averaged fewer than five per sample, were excluded before analysis. A difference in abundance of at least 32-fold between compartments was used to define tumor-enriched and baseline blood-enriched clonotypes. A beta-binomial differential abundance model was applied to find clonotypes that expanded or contracted between blood time points. Tumor-blood repertoire similarity was measured with the Baroni-Urbani and Buser coefficient, and group comparisons used two-tailed Wilcoxon tests in R. The immuneACCESS repertoire file appears here via TCRdb, limited to in-frame rearrangements. These files lack a portion of the clones; in checked studies, under half of the deficit traces to unresolved V genes, and the cause of the others is not known. V and J calls and clone size come straight from that table; D and trimming were deduced from the DNA. The sample data list 85,000 to 100,000 clones, and approximately 86% of these were observed just once. Together, the top ten hold over 6% of the sample.

Interpreted using the paper, the time point label stands for: baseline pretreatment blood. In the paper's terms, the treatment or condition label means: 15 Gy SBRT to primary tumor, nephrectomy 4 weeks later. To track tumor-enriched clonotypes, serial peripheral blood was sampled from radiation-treated patients at baseline and at 2 weeks and 4 weeks after SBRT. Renal cell carcinoma with clear cell pathology was present in all patients. Genomic DNA for TCR sequencing was prepared using the QIAamp DNA Blood Mini Kit (Qiagen). Only samples passing all quality control checks were included in the analyses.

This clonotype was sampled from a man aged 50 to 60 with renal cell carcinoma. The sample in question was blood, obtained from a patient whose treatment included radiotherapy and nephrectomy. The sequence links TRBV19 to TRBJ2-1, with the D segment identity uncertain. The CDR3: CASSKFQVVSSNEQFF. The nucleotides are TGTGCCAGTAGCAAGTTTCAGGTCGTGTCGTCGAATGAGCAGTTCTTC.